This TCR beta chain came from a study of CD8 T cells in ankylosing spondylitis. General study points: Ankylosing spondylitis blood appeared to be characterized by a TCR beta motif of roughly eight highly homologous variants. From matched ankylosing spondylitis synovial fluid, disease-linked clones were reportedly recovered at significantly enriched levels.

Concerning this clonotype itself: Its antigen remains unidentified.

Generation of TCR beta libraries employed quantitative 5'-RACE incorporating molecular barcodes. TCRdb passed the 5' RACE reads through MiXCR, listing each CDR3 protein once. This sample has 290,000 or so distinct CDR3 sequences, with around 21% found just once. Germline CDR1 DFQATT, CDR2 SNEGSKA (reference sequence). V was clipped by 5 bases and J by 1 base; unmatched bases: 16. This CDR3 is 18 amino acids long. The source material was blood, either unsorted or a sorted T cell fraction (not recorded which). The TCR was taken from a female donor with ankylosing spondylitis or in good health (not recorded which). The chain is built from TRBV20-1 and TRBJ2-1; 8 bases align to TRBD2. The CDR3 DNA reads TGCAGTGCTGAGACTAGCGCTACGCTTTATGGGTCCTACAATGAGCAGTTCTTC. Protein sequence: CSAETSATLYGSYNEQFF.